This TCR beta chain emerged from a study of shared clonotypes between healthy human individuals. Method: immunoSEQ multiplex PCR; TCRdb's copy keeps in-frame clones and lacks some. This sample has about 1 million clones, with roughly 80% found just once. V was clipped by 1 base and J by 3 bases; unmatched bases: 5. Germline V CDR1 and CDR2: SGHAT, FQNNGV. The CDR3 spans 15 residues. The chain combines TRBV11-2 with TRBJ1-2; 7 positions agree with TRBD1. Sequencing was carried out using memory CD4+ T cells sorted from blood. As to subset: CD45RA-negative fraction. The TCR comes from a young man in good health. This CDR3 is CASSLGQGIDYGYTF. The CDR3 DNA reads TGTGCCAGCAGCTTAGGACAGGGAATCGACTATGGCTACACCTTC.